This entry lists 28 T cell receptor beta chains sequenced from one sample in a study of blood T cells in healthy people across ages. With a J-beta primer mix and a sample-barcoded 5' primer, a second PCR ran roughly 6 to 11 cycles. MiXCR, applied by TCRdb to the 5' RACE reads, yields one record per CDR3 protein. This sample has approximately 1.5 million distinct CDR3 sequences, with around 40% found just once. The sample consisted of blood. The receptors were gathered from a woman under 30 in good health.

CDR3 loop: CASSHGTGINEQFF. The CDR3 DNA follows: TGCGCCAGCAGCCATGGGACAGGGATAAATGAGCAGTTCTTC. The chain is built from TRBV4-3 and TRBJ2-1, with 9 bases matching TRBD1. Germline CDR1 and CDR2: LGHNA and YSLEER. The CDR3 is 14 amino acids. Losses at the gene ends were 3 bases for V and 7 bases for J; bases not matched to a gene: 4.

This rearrangement joins TRBV15 to TRBJ2-4; D is perhaps TRBD1 or TRBD2 (5 bases each). The CDR3 loop spans 15 amino acids. Germline CDR1 is LNHNV and CDR2 is YYDKDF (reference sequence). Trimming took off 5 bases at V and 8 bases at J, with 19 bases between the two ends. CDR3 region: CATSPWDEGIDIQYF. Here the CDR3 DNA reads TGTGCCACCAGCCCGTGGGACGAAGGCATAGACATTCAGTACTTC.

Here the CDR3 DNA reads TGTGCCAGCAGTTTACCCCCTTGGACTAGCGGGAGGGGCAATGAGCAGTTCTTC. Amino acid sequence: CASSLPPWTSGRGNEQFF. The chain uses TRBV27 and TRBJ2-1, with TRBD2 identical over 15 bases. The germline V gene has CDR1 MNHEY and CDR2 SMNVEV (reference sequence). CDR3 length: 18 amino acids. Losses at the gene ends were 2 bases for V and 6 bases for J; bases not matched to a gene: 8.

The chain couples TRBV6-2 or TRBV6-3 to TRBJ2-1; D possibly matches TRBD1 or TRBD2 (5 bases each). With 2 bases removed from V and 10 bases from J, the gap between germline ends came to 12 bases. The CDR3 has 13 residues. Germline CDR1 reads MNHEY; CDR2 reads SVGEGT. The CDR3 loop reads CASSYRDRYEQFF. CDR3 nucleotides: TGTGCCAGCAGTTACAGGGACCGCTACGAGCAGTTCTTC.

This clonotype has only a few counts. It is unclear where the CDR3 begins or ends on the DNA, so no DNA is shown, and the CDR3 is as TCRdb lists it. This rearrangement joins TRBV7-9 to TRBJ2-1. Per the germline V gene, CDR1 is SEHNR and CDR2 is FQNEAQ (reference sequence). A total of 17 residues make up the CDR3, ends included. CDR3 in amino acids: CASTTTRTFGSRNEQFF.

The chain is built from TRBV4-3 and TRBJ2-7; D perhaps matches TRBD1 (5 bases). This CDR3 is 17 amino acids long. The V end was cut by 0 bases, the J end by 2 bases, with 17 bases between. The germline V gene encodes CDR1 LGHNA and CDR2 YSLEER. As DNA, the CDR3 is TGCGCCAGCAGCCAAGATTTCAGGCGAAGGGGTACCTACGAGCAGTACTTC. This sequence encodes CASSQDFRRRGTYEQYF.

There are a few counts of this clonotype. The chain recombines TRBV20-1 with TRBJ2-5, with 10 bases matching TRBD1. J was trimmed by 5 bases and V by 3 bases; bases with no gene match: 6. CDR1 is DFQATT and CDR2 is SNEGSKA in the germline V gene (reference sequence). This CDR3 is 14 amino acids long. As DNA, the CDR3 is TGCAGTGCTAGCGTTCCGGGACAGGGGGAGACCCAGTACTTC. Amino acids: CSASVPGQGETQYF.

This clonotype has only a few counts. The V gene is TRBV7-2, the J gene TRBJ1-1, with D uncertain. The germline CDR1 and CDR2 sequences are SGHTA and FQGNSA. The CDR3 spans 15 residues. The germline V and J ends were trimmed by 3 bases and 5 bases, with 16 bases remaining between them. This chain's CDR3 is CASSFSVLRETEAFF. CDR3 in DNA: TGTGCCAGCAGCTTCTCGGTGCTTAGGGAAACTGAAGCTTTCTTT.

This clonotype was recorded many times. A read error may account for a junction end that differs from germline. The chain has TRBV7-7 and TRBJ2-5; D may correspond to TRBD1 or TRBD2 (5 bases each). Germline-derived CDR1 and CDR2 are SSHAT and FNYEAQ (reference sequence). The length of the CDR3 is 12 residues. CDR3: CASSLERGPQYF. In nucleotides, the CDR3 is TGTGCTAGCAGCTTAGAAAGGGGACCCCAGTACTTC.

V is TRBV15 and J is TRBJ1-5; D is perhaps TRBD1 (6 bases). CDR1 LNHNV and CDR2 YYDKDF come from the germline V gene (reference sequence). The CDR3 contains 15 residues. V was pared by 0 bases and J by 6 bases, with 12 bases between. CDR3 region: CATSRDSAGVQPQHF. DNA of the CDR3: TGTGCCACCAGCAGAGATTCCGCAGGGGTTCAGCCCCAGCATTTT. Together with reference TRBV15 and TRBJ1-5, the CDR3 gives the full variable domain: DAMVIQNPRYQVTQFGKPVTLSCSQTLNHNVMYWYQQKSSQAPKLLFHYYDKDFNNEADTPDNFQSRRPNTSFCFLDIRSPGLGDTAMYLCATSRDSAGVQPQHFGDGTRLSIL.

The J gene is TRBJ2-1, the V gene TRBV7-2; D unresolved. The J call may be in error: the DNA end matches TRBJ2-7 better. Germline CDR1 reads SGHTA; CDR2 reads FQGNSA. The CDR3 is 16 amino acids. CDR3 region: CASSFMSVNSYNEQYF. DNA of the CDR3: TGTGCCAGCAGCTTCATGTCAGTTAACTCCTACAATGAGCAGTACTTC.

The V call is TRBV4-3, the J call TRBJ2-6; TRBD1 or TRBD2 may be the D gene (5 bases each). The CDR3 is 19 amino acids. The V end lost 0 bases, the J end lost 2 bases, and 17 bases lay between the germline ends. The germline gives CDR1 LGHNA, CDR2 YSLEER. The CDR3 nucleotides read TGCGCCAGCAGCCAAGATCCGGCAGGGACGAATGCTGGGGCCAACGTCCTGACTTTC. The encoded protein is CASSQDPAGTNAGANVLTF.

The chain uses TRBV20-1 and TRBJ2-1, with D possibly matching TRBD1 (5 bases). Per the germline V gene, CDR1 is DFQATT and CDR2 is SNEGSKA (reference sequence). V shed 0 bases and J shed 13 bases, with 16 bases lying between them. The CDR3 has 13 amino acids. For the CDR3, the DNA is TGCAGTGCTAGAGATACAGGAATAGAGACCCAGTTCTTC. Residues: CSARDTGIETQFF.

In its sample, this clonotype was seen a few times. V gene TRBV27 combines with J gene TRBJ1-4; 8 bases fit TRBD1. This CDR3 contains 14 residues. Germline V gene lookup returns CDR1 MNHEY and CDR2 SMNVEV (reference sequence). After removal of 6 bases from V and 8 bases from J, the junction contained 8 bases not matched to a gene. CDR3 amino acids: CASSSGTGREKLFF. In DNA, the CDR3 is TGTGCCAGCAGCTCCGGGACAGGCCGCGAAAAACTGTTTTTT.

About this clonotype: Sequence at one end of the junction differs from germline and may be a read error. This chain uses TRBV2 with TRBJ2-7; no firm D call. Germline CDR1 reads SNHLY; CDR2 reads FYNNEI. The CDR3 spans 13 residues. CDR3 residues: CANSDLVAYEQYF. The CDR3, as DNA: TGTGCCAACAGTGACCTTGTTGCCTACGAGCAGTACTTC.

The CDR3 DNA reads as TGTGCCACTGCGGTGTTAAACAACGGAAAACTGTTTTTT. Encoded protein: CATAVLNNGKLFF. J is TRBJ1-4 and V is TRBV6-5; D is uncertain. CDR1 and CDR2 from the germline V gene are MNHEY and SVGAGI. Trimming left V 10 bases short and J 10 bases short, with 19 bases between. This CDR3 comprises 13 residues.

This clonotype has a count of ten or more. The DNA of the CDR3 is TGCGCCAGCAGCCCCCTGGCGTTAGGAAACATTCAGTACTTC. Residues: CASSPLALGNIQYF. This chain joins TRBV4-3 and TRBJ2-4; unclear D gene. The CDR3 runs to 14 residues. The V end lost 4 bases, the J end lost 6 bases, and 13 bases lay between the germline ends. CDR1 is LGHNA and CDR2 is YSLEER in the germline V gene.

This clonotype has just one count. CDR3 residues: CASSWVSDSYNEQFF. The CDR3 region has the DNA TGTGCCAGCAGCTGGGTTAGTGACTCGTACAATGAGCAGTTCTTC. This chain links TRBV7-2 with TRBJ2-1; D is ambiguous. Trimming cost V 4 bases and J 4 bases, with 14 bases left between them. CDR1 and CDR2 (germline): SGHTA, FQGNSA. This CDR3 spans 15 amino acids.

The V gene is TRBV12-3 or TRBV12-4, the J gene TRBJ1-4, with a weak D call TRBD1 (5 bases). The CDR3 loop spans 15 amino acids. V was cut by 2 bases and J by 10 bases, with 17 bases left in between. CDR3 loop: CASSLILVRVGKLFF. The CDR3, as DNA: TGTGCCAGCAGTTTAATATTGGTCAGGGTTGGAAAACTGTTTTTT.

This chain connects TRBV7-9 to TRBJ2-7; D call uncertain. This CDR3 spans 14 amino acids. V was cut by 3 bases and J by 4 bases, with 13 bases left in between. CDR1 and CDR2 (germline): SEHNR, FQNEAQ (reference sequence). CDR3 nucleotides: TGTGCCAGCAGCTTTTACCCCGTAGGATACGAGCAGTACTTC. Translating gives CASSFYPVGYEQYF. Full variable domain (outside the CDR3, taken from reference TRBV7-9 and TRBJ2-7): DTGVSQNPRHKITKRGQNVTFRCDPISEHNRLYWYRQTLGQGPEFLTYFQNEAQLEKSRLLSDRFSAERPKGSFSTLEIQRTEQGDSAMYLCASSFYPVGYEQYFGPGTRLTVT.

Only a few counts were recorded for this clonotype. The gene calls are TRBV25-1 and TRBJ2-1, with a tentative D call TRBD1 (5 bases). This CDR3 is built from 16 residues. Trimming shortened V by 2 bases and J by 2 bases, and 13 bases separated the two germline ends. CDR1 and CDR2 (germline): MGHDK, SYGVNS. The CDR3 spells CASSEGWTPTYNEQFF. For the CDR3, the DNA is TGTGCCAGCAGTGAAGGGTGGACACCTACCTACAATGAGCAGTTCTTC.

V is TRBV5-1 and J is TRBJ1-2; 8 positions match TRBD1. The CDR3 is made up of 17 amino acids. The V and J ends lost 1 base and 0 bases, in that order; junction bases with no gene match: 8. Germline loops: CDR1 SGHRS, CDR2 YFSETQ. CDR3 coding DNA: TGCGCCAGCAGCTTGAGGACAGGGTCTCCAGCTAACTATGGCTACACCTTC. This gives the protein CASSLRTGSPANYGYTF.

This clonotype came up once. The rearrangement joins TRBV5-6 to TRBJ1-1, with no clear D. From germline, CDR1 is SGHDT and CDR2 YYEEEE. Trimming removed 4 bases from V and 0 bases from J, with 10 bases in between. This CDR3 region has 14 residues. DNA for the CDR3: TGTGCCAGCAGCGTGTGGATATTGAACACTGAAGCTTTCTTT. It is translated as CASSVWILNTEAFF.

This clonotype turned up a few times. This chain uses TRBV7-2 with TRBJ2-2; D gene uncertain. The CDR3 covers 15 residues. Germline CDR1 SGHTA, CDR2 FQGNSA. V dropped 2 bases and J dropped 2 bases, with 9 bases sitting between them. CDR3 sequence (DNA): TGTGCCAGCAGCTTAAGTTCCGGTAACACCGGGGAGCTGTTTTTT. It encodes CASSLSSGNTGELFF. The full variable domain, in which reference TRBV7-2 and TRBJ2-2 provide the parts outside the CDR3, is GAGVSQSPSNKVTEKGKDVELRCDPISGHTALYWYRQSLGQGLEFLIYFQGNSAPDKSGLPSDRFSAERTGGSVSTLTIQRTQQEDSAVYLCASSLSSGNTGELFFGEGSRLTVL.

V is TRBV7-2 and J is TRBJ1-2; 7 positions match TRBD1. The CDR3 loop spans 15 amino acids. Germline values: CDR1 SGHTA, CDR2 FQGNSA. V was clipped by 4 bases and J by 4 bases; unmatched bases: 9. Here the CDR3 DNA reads TGTGCCAGCAGCTCCCGAGGGGCAGGGGGCTATGGCTACACCTTC. This translates into CASSSRGAGGYGYTF.

This clonotype came up many times. As DNA, the CDR3 is TGTGCCAGCAGTGATGGGCCCTTTAATGAGCAGTTCTTC. Its translation is CASSDGPFNEQFF. The chain uses TRBV25-1 and TRBJ2-1; D remains unclear. The V gene lost 3 bases and the J gene lost 7 bases, with 10 bases spanning the gap. The germline CDR1 and CDR2 sequences are MGHDK and SYGVNS. This CDR3 is built from 13 residues.

There are a few counts of this clonotype. This sequence joins TRBV29-1 and TRBJ2-7; 9 bases fit TRBD1. The germline V gene has CDR1 SQVTM and CDR2 ANQGSEA. The CDR3 loop spans 14 amino acids. V shed 3 bases, J shed 0 bases, and the junction held 3 bases outside the gene matches. Here the CDR3 DNA reads TGCAGCGTTGAGGGGACAGGGCCCTCCTACGAGCAGTACTTC. Encoded protein: CSVEGTGPSYEQYF.

J is TRBJ2-6 and V is TRBV7-8; D is unresolved. The CDR3 covers 16 residues. Germline V gives CDR1 SGHVS, CDR2 FQNEAQ. The V end was cut by 5 bases, the J end by 0 bases, with 11 bases between. The CDR3, as DNA: TGTGCCAGCAGCCACGACCCCATCTCTGGGGCCAACGTCCTGACTTTC. This sequence encodes CASSHDPISGANVLTF. The whole variable domain, remainder taken from reference TRBV7-8 and TRBJ2-6, is GAGVSQSPRYKVAKRGQDVALRCDPISGHVSLFWYQQALGQGPEFLTYFQNEAQLDKSGLPSDRFFAERPEGSVSTLKIQRTQQEDSAVYLCASSHDPISGANVLTFGAGSRLTVL.